This is a list of T cell receptor beta chains from one sample in a study of cytomegalovirus exposure and HLA in healthy donors. Sequenced by immunoSEQ multiplex PCR; TCRdb stores in-frame clones only, minus some. The sample carries 100,000 to 120,000 clones, 78% recorded once. Specimen: PBMCs. The receptor set was obtained from a young man in good health and CMV-seronegative. Each CDR3 is given with its conserved first and last residue.

v_gene,CDR3aa
TRBV4-3,CASSQDLIWTAENSPLHF
TRBV5-4,CASSLASDTRAFF
TRBV30,CAWRRSLQGTEAFF
TRBV5-5,CASSFTGQGAREQYF
TRBV10-3,CAISVGQGNNEQFF
TRBV30,CASRQAGGNQPQHF
TRBV10-3,CAISLERSYTF
TRBV28,CASRSQGGNTEAFF
TRBV19,CASRPSGRNSNQPQHF
TRBV7-8,CASSLAPGLAGGPLEQYF
TRBV27,CASSLYLQGISPLHF
TRBV19,CASSAGLYQETQYF
TRBV10-1,CASSVGAGSTDTQYF
TRBV28,CASSSSELAGPTNTGELFF
TRBV27,CASSLTGVGTGELFF
TRBV12-5,CASGSRTERSTF
TRBV10-3,CAISGSPLPGTDTQYF
TRBV7-9,CASSSTGHNEQFF
TRBV2,CASIRQGAGYGYTF
TRBV12-5,CASGLGAAGDSETQYF
TRBV5-5,CASSLGAGVGTQYF
TRBV28,CASSAMGQGAFRQPQHF
TRBV9,CASSVGQMNTEAFF
TRBV5-1,CASSLVGTGGATEAFF
TRBV11-2,CASSFGTSLNEQFF
TRBV4-3,CASSQEWAGQGLYEQFF
TRBV27,CASSGQGDEAFF
TRBV16,CASSQIRGNEQFF
TRBV11-3,CASSLQGLSYNEQFF
TRBV5-1,CASSLSGGNQPQHF
TRBV19,CASSRGESSYEQYF
TRBV28,CASSPMVQGGFF
TRBV19,CASSTRDQGVRDTEAFF
TRBV5-4,CASSLTASGGPDEQYF
TRBV11-2,CASSGQGAGGSEKLFF
TRBV2,CASSVLGTGGLYNSPLHF
TRBV4-3,CASALNPPGGTEAFF
TRBV13,CASSSDSYEQYF
TRBV6-9,CASSYRDRVKLYEQYF
TRBV25-1,CASSKTGAYGYTF
TRBV5-1,CASNPQGARETQYF
TRBV7-2,CASSLAPGSPLHF
TRBV5-4,CASREDRGTGSYTF
TRBV7-9,CASSPGVREGELFF
TRBV27,CASKHRDSYNEQFF
TRBV2,CASSATPKAGAEAFF
TRBV27,CASSPGGDYEQYF
TRBV29-1,CSVAVVLANNEQFF
TRBV7-2,CASSFRTANTEAFF
TRBV27,CASRLLDYYNEQFF
TRBV10-1,CASSAPLAGGPNEQFF
TRBV27,CASTPRPRAGGTGELFF
TRBV4-1,CASSQNSDRGDGYTF
TRBV6-5,CASSRDRRSYEQYF
TRBV19,CASSMGQNLGTVEKLFF
TRBV5-1,CASSRTSGTGELFF
TRBV15,CATSRDLYEQYF
TRBV4-3,CASSQASGTGYGYTF
TRBV28,CASSPTRGHNTEAFF
TRBV10-3,CAIRYRGALTDGYTF